This record looks at one T cell receptor (beta chain) sequence and its context. The antigen is unknown. This entry comes from a study of cytomegalovirus exposure and HLA in healthy donors. Study-wide background: The approximately 130 validation repertoires were reported in a later analysis to have been generated on the same platform as the approximately 700 first-cohort repertoires.

General observations from the study: A later analysis found first-cohort TCR clusters tended to co-occur in the 90 to 150 validation repertoires. Researchers catalogued under 200 TCR beta chains as cytomegalovirus-associated.

Germline V lookup: CDR1 LNHDA, CDR2 SQIVND (reference sequence). V was cut by 5 bases and J by 0 bases, with 11 bases left in between. This CDR3 has 14 residues. TCRdb keeps only in-frame clones here, not all; method: immunoSEQ multiplex PCR. The table lists some 240,000 clones, 86% of them singletons, with roughly 1.2% in the top ten. The TCR originated in a woman younger than 45 in good health and CMV-seropositive. The chain employs TRBV19 and TRBJ2-7; D ambiguous. The sample consisted of PBMCs. The CDR3 region is CASSLTGSSYEQYF. As DNA, the CDR3 is TGTGCCAGTAGTCTTACCGGGTCCTCCTACGAGCAGTACTTC.